The 16 T cell receptor beta chains listed next were all sequenced from one sample in a study of blood T cell repertoires in COVID-19. The protocol was immunoSEQ multiplex PCR, while the TCRdb copy is restricted to in-frame clones and leaves out a portion. The table lists fewer than 150,000 clones, about 88% of them singletons. The sample taken for sequencing was peripheral blood. These receptors all stem from a woman aged 70-85 years who had recovered from COVID-19.

J is TRBJ2-7 and V is TRBV7-2; D may be TRBD2 (6 bases). Germline lookup yields CDR1 SGHTA and CDR2 FQGNSA. The CDR3 loop spans 14 amino acids. Trimming took 1 base from V and 2 from J, leaving 9 bases between them. This CDR3 reads CASSLGRLAYEQYF. The CDR3 DNA is TGTGCCAGCAGCTTAGGGCGACTAGCCTACGAGCAGTACTTC.

The chain has TRBV6-6 and TRBJ1-4, with 11 bases fitting TRBD1. V lost 2 bases and J lost 12; bases outside the gene matches: 2. Germline values: CDR1 MNHNY, CDR2 SVGAGI (reference sequence). This CDR3 has 13 amino acids. The chain's CDR3 is CASSYGTGGELFF. The CDR3 nucleotides read TGTGCCAGCAGTTACGGGACAGGGGGGGAACTGTTTTTT.

This chain joins TRBV2 and TRBJ1-6, with D possibly matching TRBD1 (6 bases). Germline loops: CDR1 SNHLY, CDR2 FYNNEI. The germline V and J ends were trimmed by 7 bases and 9 bases, with 16 bases remaining between them. The CDR3 has 14 amino acids. This chain's CDR3 is CASTSRGAGSPLHF. CDR3 nucleotides: TGTGCCAGCACCAGTCGGGGGGCGGGTTCACCCCTCCACTTT.

V is TRBV11-3 and J is TRBJ2-1, with D perhaps TRBD2 (7 bases). The CDR3 is 17 amino acids. V lost 5 bases and J 7 bases, leaving 24 bases between the germline ends. Per the germline V gene, CDR1 is SGHNT and CDR2 is YENEEA. Written as DNA, the CDR3 is TGTGCCAGCAGCCCGAAGGGGGGGAGGGCCCTCGGGAATGAGCAGTTCTTC. Translated: CASSPKGGRALGNEQFF.

The chain joins TRBV3-1 (or the pseudogene TRBV3-2) to TRBJ2-5, with D unresolved. Trimming pared 0 bases from V and 1 base from J, leaving 6 bases between. In germline, CDR1 is LGHDT, CDR2 YNNKEL (reference sequence). The CDR3 has 14 residues. CDR3 sequence: CASSQDPFQETQYF. Here the CDR3 DNA reads TGTGCCAGCAGCCAAGACCCGTTCCAAGAGACCCAGTACTTC.

This clone is a singleton in its sample. The chain carries TRBV30 and TRBJ1-6; D remains ambiguous. The germline V and J ends were trimmed by 4 bases and 0 bases, with 10 bases remaining between them. Germline values: CDR1 GTSNPN, CDR2 SVGIG (reference sequence). The CDR3 sequence is 15 residues long. This chain's CDR3 is CAWKWRSSYNSPLHF. CDR3 in DNA: TGTGCCTGGAAATGGCGGAGCTCCTATAATTCACCCCTCCACTTT.

CDR3 DNA sequence: TGTGCCAGCAGCTTGGGGTGGACAGGGGAAACTGAAGCTTTCTTT. It translates to CASSLGWTGETEAFF. The chain couples TRBV5-5 to TRBJ1-1, with 9 positions matching TRBD1. V was clipped by 0 bases and J by 5 bases; unmatched bases: 5. This CDR3 region has 15 residues. The germline V gene encodes CDR1 SGHKS and CDR2 YYEKEE (reference sequence).

The chain employs TRBV5-4 and TRBJ2-1; D call uncertain. Germline CDR1 reads SGHNT; CDR2 reads YYREEE (reference sequence). The CDR3 has 15 amino acids. Trimming took off 7 bases at V and 6 bases at J, with 20 bases between the two ends. CDR3 in DNA: TGTGCCAGCGCTTTGTTCCGAGGCACTCCCAATGAGCAGTTCTTC. Protein sequence: CASALFRGTPNEQFF.

This chain connects TRBV7-9 to TRBJ2-2; D is unresolved. The germline CDR1 and CDR2 sequences are SEHNR and FQNEAQ (reference sequence). Trimming shortened V by 5 bases and J by 1 base, and 8 bases separated the two germline ends. CDR3 length equals 14 residues. CDR3 bases: TGTGCCAGCAGCCCAACAAGGAACACCGGGGAGCTGTTTTTT. Translated, it gives CASSPTRNTGELFF. Full variable domain (remainder filled in from reference TRBV7-9 and TRBJ2-2): DTGVSQNPRHKITKRGQNVTFRCDPISEHNRLYWYRQTLGQGPEFLTYFQNEAQLEKSRLLSDRFSAERPKGSFSTLEIQRTEQGDSAMYLCASSPTRNTGELFFGEGSRLTVL.

The chain carries TRBV30 and TRBJ1-5, with 9 bases matching TRBD1. The germline V gene encodes CDR1 GTSNPN and CDR2 SVGIG (reference sequence). V lost 0 bases to trimming and J lost 6 bases; unmatched junction nucleotides: 6. This CDR3 has 15 residues. The CDR3 spells CAWSVQGAAAQPQHF. The CDR3 DNA sequence: TGTGCCTGGAGTGTACAGGGGGCCGCAGCTCAGCCCCAGCATTTT.

This rearrangement joins TRBV7-2 to TRBJ2-2; TRBD2 might be the D (6 bases). The CDR3 totals 16 residues. Germline V CDR1 and CDR2: SGHTA, FQGNSA. The V gene lost 6 bases and the J gene lost 4 bases, with 18 bases spanning the gap. The CDR3 region is CASRGFGRDGTGELFF. The CDR3 DNA follows: TGTGCCAGCAGGGGGTTCGGGCGGGATGGCACCGGGGAGCTGTTTTTT.

The chain couples TRBV6-5 to TRBJ2-1; 10 bases are a match to TRBD2. Germline CDR1 MNHEY, CDR2 SVGAGI. Germline trimming cut 2 bases from V and 4 bases from J; bases unmatched to any gene: 5. The CDR3 runs to 16 residues. In DNA form, the CDR3 reads TGTGCCAGCAGTTACAGGGGTAGCGGGAGGTACAATGAGCAGTTCTTC. This gives the protein CASSYRGSGRYNEQFF.

The rearrangement links TRBV30 to TRBJ1-2; TRBD1 agrees at 8 bases. The junction had 10 bases not matched to a gene; V was cut back by 0 bases and J by 7 bases. This CDR3 spans 15 amino acids. Germline values: CDR1 GTSNPN, CDR2 SVGIG (reference sequence). CDR3 protein: CAWSVQPGGAGGYTF. CDR3 nucleotides: TGTGCCTGGAGTGTACAACCAGGGGGCGCAGGTGGCTACACCTTC.

The chain uses TRBV6-2 or TRBV6-3 and TRBJ2-2; 9 positions agree with TRBD1. The CDR3 runs to 16 residues. The trim removed 7 bases at V and 5 bases at J, leaving 11 bases unmatched. Germline V gene sequence: CDR1 MNHEY, CDR2 SVGEGT. This CDR3 is CASTPGGTGRTGELFF. DNA of the CDR3: TGTGCCAGCACCCCCGGGGGGACAGGGAGGACCGGGGAGCTGTTTTTT.

The chain joins TRBV9 to TRBJ1-1, with a tentative D call TRBD1 (5 bases). Germline V gene lookup returns CDR1 SGDLS and CDR2 YYNGEE. V lost 0 bases and J 7 bases, leaving 19 bases between the germline ends. This CDR3 has 16 residues. CDR3 residues: CASSVGGGLYPHEAFF. The CDR3 coding sequence is TGTGCCAGCAGCGTAGGGGGGGGTCTCTACCCCCATGAAGCTTTCTTT.

This rearrangement joins TRBV18 to TRBJ1-6; D gene ambiguous. V lost 0 bases and J 7 bases, leaving 7 bases between the germline ends. Per the germline V gene, CDR1 is KGHSH and CDR2 is LQKENI. The CDR3 has 14 amino acids. CDR3 protein: CASSPPGRNSPLHF. CDR3 DNA sequence: TGTGCCAGCTCACCACCAGGGAGGAATTCACCCCTCCACTTT.